Listed here are 10 T cell receptor beta chains from one sample, sequenced in a study of vaccination effects on CD4 cells after COVID-19. The method was immunoSEQ multiplex PCR; TCRdb's version includes in-frame clones alone and lacks a portion of them. The sample carries about 73,000 clones, around 70% recorded once. Isolation of CD4+ T cells took place after around 10 days of culture. The vaccine given was either BNT162b2 or mRNA-1273, in two doses. No antigen has been assigned to these receptors. The source was CD4+ T cells from PBMCs cultured without peptide, collected after COVID-19 vaccination. These receptors were obtained from a human donor who received a COVID-19 vaccine.

This clone is deemed medium-sized. The chain combines TRBV6-5 with TRBJ2-5, with D uncertain. V gave up 5 bases and J gave up 4 bases, with 8 bases separating them. The CDR3 spans 12 residues. The germline CDR1 and CDR2 sequences are MNHEY and SVGAGI. The CDR3 spells CASSNPLETQYF. The CDR3 nucleotides read TGTGCCAGCAGTAACCCCTTAGAGACCCAGTACTTC.

V usage is TRBV13 and J usage is TRBJ1-1, with no clear D. This CDR3 has 16 residues. Germline lookup yields CDR1 PRHDT and CDR2 FYEKMQ (reference sequence). Trimming cost V 4 bases and J 2 bases, with 17 bases left between them. The CDR3 protein is CASSSPPRDGNTEAFF. In DNA, the CDR3 is TGTGCCAGCAGCTCACCACCGCGAGACGGAAACACTGAAGCTTTCTTT. The full variable domain, rest sourced from reference TRBV13 and TRBJ1-1, is AAGVIQSPRHLIKEKRETATLKCYPIPRHDTVYWYQQGPGQDPQFLISFYEKMQSDKGSIPDRFSAQQFSDYHSELNMSSLELGDSALYFCASSSPPRDGNTEAFFGQGTRLTVV.

The V call is TRBV19, the J call TRBJ2-3, with D possibly TRBD1 on 5 matching bases. Germline lookup yields CDR1 LNHDA and CDR2 SQIVND (reference sequence). V lost 6 bases to trimming and J lost 3 bases, with 13 bases between them. This CDR3 region has 14 residues. The CDR3 DNA sequence: TGTGCCAGTAGACCAGATTCAGGGACAGATACGCAGTATTTT. This translates into CASRPDSGTDTQYF. The entire variable domain, with the rest obtained from reference TRBV19 and TRBJ2-3, is as follows: DGGITQSPKYLFRKEGQNVTLSCEQNLNHDAMYWYRQDPGQGLRLIYYSQIVNDFQKGDIAEGYSVSREKKESFPLTVTSAQKNPTAFYLCASRPDSGTDTQYFGPGTRLTVL.

This chain links TRBV24-1 with TRBJ2-6, with D hard to call. The CDR3 covers 19 residues. CDR1 and CDR2 (germline): KGHDR, SFDVKD. V was cut by 6 bases and J by 0 bases, with 20 bases left in between. This CDR3 is CATSSSYWTASSGANVLTF. Written as DNA, the CDR3 is TGTGCCACCAGTTCCTCTTATTGGACGGCCTCCTCTGGGGCCAACGTCCTGACTTTC.

The chain combines TRBV9 with TRBJ2-7, with a tentative D call TRBD2 (7 bases). Germline CDR1 is SGDLS and CDR2 is YYNGEE. V lost 4 bases and J 4 bases, leaving 24 bases between the germline ends. CDR3 size: 17 residues. The CDR3 here is CASSIFRAGRGGYEQYV. CDR3 DNA: TGTGCCAGCAGCATATTCCGCGCAGGGAGGGGGGGTTACGAGCAGTACGTC.

This clone appeared a few times. The chain links TRBV30 to TRBJ2-5; 11 bases are shared with TRBD2. The CDR3 covers 14 residues. In germline, CDR1 is GTSNPN, CDR2 SVGIG (reference sequence). V lost 2 bases, J lost 4 bases, and 3 bases stayed unmatched. DNA for the CDR3: TGTGCCTGGAGTTTAGCGGGGGGGGTAGAGACCCAGTACTTC. Encoded protein: CAWSLAGGVETQYF.

V gene TRBV24-1 combines with J gene TRBJ1-2; 12 bases fit TRBD1. J gave up 4 bases and V 4 bases, and 6 bases lay outside the gene matches. The germline V gene has CDR1 KGHDR and CDR2 SFDVKD. The CDR3 runs 16 residues. For the CDR3, the DNA is TGTGCCACCAGTGAGGGACAGGGGGCGAGTATCTATGGCTACACCTTC. It encodes CATSEGQGASIYGYTF.

This chain uses TRBV5-6 with TRBJ1-1, with D hard to call. Germline CDR1 reads SGHDT; CDR2 reads YYEEEE. This CDR3 has 14 residues. With 0 bases removed from V and 5 bases from J, the gap between germline ends came to 11 bases. The CDR3 loop reads CASSLGASGTEAFF. CDR3 nucleotides: TGTGCCAGCAGCTTGGGGGCGTCGGGAACTGAAGCTTTCTTT.

This chain connects TRBV9 to TRBJ1-6; 7 bases match TRBD1. Trimming took 4 bases from V and 9 from J; bases not matched to a gene: 7. CDR3 length: 14 amino acids. Germline CDR1 and CDR2: SGDLS and YYNGEE. The CDR3 is CASSLRDSASPLHF. CDR3 bases: TGTGCCAGCAGCCTAAGGGACAGCGCTTCACCCCTCCACTTT.

The J gene is TRBJ2-3, the V gene TRBV3-1 (or the pseudogene TRBV3-2); 13 bases line up with TRBD2. The length of the CDR3 is 17 residues. J gave up 4 bases and V 4 bases, and 8 bases lay outside the gene matches. The germline gives CDR1 LGHDT, CDR2 YNNKEL (reference sequence). CDR3 DNA sequence: TGTGCCAGCAGCCGGAAAACTAGCGGGGGGGCGGCAGATACGCAGTATTTT. It is translated as CASSRKTSGGAADTQYF.